A single sample gave rise to the 2 T cell receptor beta chains below, sequenced in a study of OX40 agonist ivuxolimab in advanced cancers. This table comes from immunoSEQ multiplex PCR, and its TCRdb copy is limited to in-frame clones, with some not included. Among nearly 70,000 clones listed, over 65% were seen once. This specimen was CD4+ or CD8+ T cells sorted from blood, taken in a trial of the OX40 agonist ivuxolimab. These receptor sequences come from an adult with an advanced solid tumor such as melanoma, head and neck, liver or kidney cancer.

This clone was seen only once. The chain links TRBV5-8 to TRBJ1-2; D is unresolved. This CDR3 contains 13 residues. With 3 bases removed from V and 1 base from J, the gap between germline ends came to 7 bases. Germline lookup yields CDR1 SGHTS and CDR2 YDEGEE. The CDR3 nucleotides are TGTGCCAGCAGCTCTCCCGTTAACTATGGCTACACCTTC. Its translation: CASSSPVNYGYTF. The full variable domain, its missing parts supplied by reference TRBV5-8 and TRBJ1-2, is EAGVTQSPTHLIKTRGQQATLRCSPISGHTSVYWYQQALGLGLQFLLWYDEGEERNRGNFPPRFSGRQFPNYSSELNVNALELEDSALYLCASSSPVNYGYTFGSGTRLTVV.

The chain carries TRBV11-3 and TRBJ1-1; D is ambiguous. The CDR3 is 14 residues long. V lost 6 bases and J lost 1, with 12 bases in between. Germline CDR1 and CDR2: SGHNT and YENEEA. The CDR3 protein is CASSRILRNTEAFF. CDR3 nucleotide sequence: TGTGCCAGCAGTCGAATTCTCCGGAACACTGAAGCTTTCTTT.